These T cell receptor beta chains were read from a single sample in a study of blood T cell repertoires in COVID-19. Method: immunoSEQ multiplex PCR; TCRdb's copy keeps in-frame clones and lacks some. The repertoire holds more than 300,000 clones, with about 90% as singletons. Specimen: PBMCs or T cells enriched from blood (not recorded which). The receptors come from a woman aged 25 to 39 who had recovered from COVID-19. CDR3s include the opening cysteine and the closing phenylalanine or tryptophan. D genes are given only for firm matches. Size is omitted from some rows. Given values are once, few, many or a class for expanded clones.

size: NA
J: TRBJ2-5
V: TRBV14
D: TRBD2
DNA: TGTGCCAGCAGCCAGAAAAGCGGGACGTTCTATCGGGTCGAGACCCAGTACTTC
CDR3: CASSQKSGTFYRVETQYF

size: NA
J: TRBJ1-4
V: TRBV5-5
D: NA
DNA: TGTGCCAGCAGACGCGACCCCGCCGGGGAAAAACTGTTTTTT
CDR3: CASRRDPAGEKLFF

size: NA
J: TRBJ1-1
V: TRBV3-1/TRBV3-2
D: NA
DNA: TGTGCCAGCAGCCAAGGAAGGGGGTCCAAAGCTTTCTTT
CDR3: CASSQGRGSKAFF

size: NA
J: TRBJ1-4
V: TRBV5-1
D: NA
DNA: TGCGCCAGCAGCTTGGGGCAGGGTAATGAAAAACTGTTTTTT
CDR3: CASSLGQGNEKLFF

size: NA
J: TRBJ1-5
V: TRBV12-3/TRBV12-4
D: TRBD1
DNA: TGTGCCAGCAGTGACAGGGGTAATCAGCCCCAGCATTTT
CDR3: CASSDRGNQPQHF

size: NA
J: TRBJ1-1
V: TRBV7-2
D: NA
DNA: TGTGCCAGCAGCTTAGTCTTCGGGAACACTGAAGCTTTCTTT
CDR3: CASSLVFGNTEAFF

size: NA
J: TRBJ2-1
V: TRBV5-1
D: TRBD2
DNA: TGCGCCAGCTCAGAGAGGACTAGTGTCAATGAGCAGTTCTTC
CDR3: CASSERTSVNEQFF

size: NA
J: TRBJ1-3
V: TRBV21-1
D: NA
DNA: TGTGCCAGCAGCACGACGGGGACAGGGGCTGGAAACACCATATATTTT
CDR3: CASSTTGTGAGNTIYF

size: once
J: TRBJ2-1
V: TRBV19
D: TRBD2
DNA: TGTGCCAGTTCCCGGGGGAGGGAGTTGAATGAGCAGTTCTTC
CDR3: CASSRGRELNEQFF

size: once
J: TRBJ2-1
V: TRBV29-1
D: TRBD2
DNA: TGCAGCGTTGACCTCCTAGCGGAGGGAAACAATGAGCAGTTCTTC
CDR3: CSVDLLAEGNNEQFF

size: NA
J: TRBJ1-1
V: TRBV9
D: NA
DNA: TGTGCCAGCAGCACCACAATGAACACTGAAGCTTTCTTT
CDR3: CASSTTMNTEAFF

size: NA
J: TRBJ1-1
V: TRBV6-5
D: NA
DNA: TGTGCCAGCAGTCAGGGTTGGGGCACTGAAGCTTTCTTT
CDR3: CASSQGWGTEAFF

size: once
J: TRBJ1-1
V: TRBV5-1
D: NA
DNA: TGCGCCAGCAGCTTAATTCGGTCCCGGAACACTGAAGCTTTCTTT
CDR3: CASSLIRSRNTEAFF

size: NA
J: TRBJ1-2
V: TRBV3-1/TRBV3-2
D: NA
DNA: TGTGCCAGCAGCCAAGAACTGCAAAACTATGGCTACACCTTC
CDR3: CASSQELQNYGYTF

size: NA
J: TRBJ1-1
V: TRBV12-3/TRBV12-4
D: NA
DNA: TGTGCCAGCATCGCATCAGGGCAAGCTTTCTTT
CDR3: CASIASGQAFF

size: NA
J: TRBJ2-3
V: TRBV7-2
D: NA
DNA: TGTGCCAGCAGCTTACTCGCGGGGTTAACAGATACGCAGTATTTT
CDR3: CASSLLAGLTDTQYF

size: NA
J: TRBJ1-1
V: TRBV10-3
D: NA
DNA: TGTGCCATCAGTCGGGAAGGGAACACTGAAGCTTTCTTT
CDR3: CAISREGNTEAFF

size: NA
J: TRBJ2-2
V: TRBV4-1
D: NA
DNA: TGCGCCAGTCGTTTATATCCGAACACCGGGGAGCTGTTTTTT
CDR3: CASRLYPNTGELFF

size: NA
J: TRBJ1-1
V: TRBV7-3
D: NA
DNA: TGTGCCAGCAGCTTAAGGGCTGACACTGAAGCTTTCTTT
CDR3: CASSLRADTEAFF

size: few
J: TRBJ2-7
V: TRBV12-3/TRBV12-4
D: TRBD1
DNA: TGTGCCAGCAGCCCGGACAGGGACGAAGAGCAGTACTTC
CDR3: CASSPDRDEEQYF

size: NA
J: TRBJ1-5
V: TRBV2
D: NA
DNA: TGTGCCAGCAGTCCACAGGGAGGGTTGGACAATCAGCCCCAGCATTTT
CDR3: CASSPQGGLDNQPQHF

size: NA
J: TRBJ2-5
V: TRBV9
D: TRBD2
DNA: TGTGCCAGCAGCGTAGGCGGGGGGCCGGGAGAGACCCAGTACTTC
CDR3: CASSVGGGPGETQYF

size: few
J: TRBJ1-6
V: TRBV5-6
D: TRBD1
DNA: TGTGCCAGCAGCTATACAGGGGAATCACCCCTCCACTTT
CDR3: CASSYTGESPLHF

size: NA
J: TRBJ2-7
V: TRBV12-3/TRBV12-4
D: TRBD1
DNA: TGTGCCAGCAGTCCAGACAGGGGGCTAGCCCAGTACTTC
CDR3: CASSPDRGLAQYF

size: NA
J: TRBJ2-7
V: TRBV12-3/TRBV12-4
D: TRBD1
DNA: TGTGCCAGCAGCCCGACAGGGGGAGGGGAGCAGTACTTC
CDR3: CASSPTGGGEQYF

size: NA
J: TRBJ2-2
V: TRBV6-1
D: TRBD2
DNA: TGTGCCAGCAGTGAACTGGCGGGGGGGCCCGGGGAGCTGTTTTTT
CDR3: CASSELAGGPGELFF

size: NA
J: TRBJ1-1
V: TRBV6-5
D: NA
DNA: TGTGCCAGCAGTTACGGCAGGGCCACTGAAGCTTTCTTT
CDR3: CASSYGRATEAFF

size: NA
J: TRBJ1-4
V: TRBV6-5
D: NA
DNA: TGTGCCAGCAGCCAAACAGGAGAAAAACTGTTTTTT
CDR3: CASSQTGEKLFF

size: NA
J: TRBJ1-1
V: TRBV19
D: NA
DNA: TGTGCCGCCGCCGGGGGGGACACTGAAGCTTTCTTT
CDR3: CAAAGGDTEAFF

size: NA
J: TRBJ1-2
V: TRBV2
D: NA
DNA: TGTGCCAGCAGTGAACGGCAGCGCTTCTATGGCTACACCTTC
CDR3: CASSERQRFYGYTF

size: once
J: TRBJ1-1
V: TRBV5-4
D: NA
DNA: TGTGCCAGCAGCTTGGAGAGAAACACTGAAGCTTTCTTT
CDR3: CASSLERNTEAFF

size: few
J: TRBJ1-5
V: TRBV9
D: TRBD1
DNA: TGTGCCAGCAGCCCCGGGACAGAGAATCAGCCCCAGCATTTT
CDR3: CASSPGTENQPQHF

size: NA
J: TRBJ1-6
V: TRBV2
D: NA
DNA: TGTGCCAGCAGTGACGCGACAGGAGTGGATAATTCACCCCTCCACTTT
CDR3: CASSDATGVDNSPLHF

size: NA
J: TRBJ2-3
V: TRBV5-1
D: NA
DNA: TGCGCCAGCAGCTTGGTTTCCGGTAGCACAGATACGCAGTATTTT
CDR3: CASSLVSGSTDTQYF

size: NA
J: TRBJ1-1
V: TRBV3-1/TRBV3-2
D: NA
DNA: TGTGCCAGCAGCCTAACCGGGGGGGTTGGGAACACTGAAGCTTTCTTT
CDR3: CASSLTGGVGNTEAFF

size: once
J: TRBJ2-3
V: TRBV12-5
D: NA
DNA: TGTGCTAGTGGTTCCCGCCAGGGAAACACAGATACGCAGTATTTT
CDR3: CASGSRQGNTDTQYF

size: NA
J: TRBJ1-2
V: TRBV28
D: NA
DNA: TGTGCCAGCAGTTTAACCAGGGGCTATGGCTACACCTTC
CDR3: CASSLTRGYGYTF

size: once
J: TRBJ1-4
V: TRBV5-4
D: NA
DNA: TGTGCCAGCAGCTTGGGTGGCAGGGTAGATGAAAAACTGTTTTTT
CDR3: CASSLGGRVDEKLFF

size: NA
J: TRBJ1-2
V: TRBV14
D: NA
DNA: TGTGCCAGCAGCCAAAGGAGCGTTCAAGGGGACTATGGCTACACCTTC
CDR3: CASSQRSVQGDYGYTF

size: NA
J: TRBJ1-4
V: TRBV5-1
D: TRBD1
DNA: TGCGCCAGCAGCTTGGGGCCACAGGGGGTAACTGAAAAACTGTTTTTT
CDR3: CASSLGPQGVTEKLFF

size: NA
J: TRBJ2-7
V: TRBV2
D: TRBD2
DNA: TGTGCCAGCAGGGCTGGGACTAGCGGGGGGAGGGCACCCTACGAGCAGTACTTC
CDR3: CASRAGTSGGRAPYEQYF

size: once
J: TRBJ2-7
V: TRBV19
D: TRBD2
DNA: TGTGCCAGTAGAGCTAGCGGGGGAGTTGGCGAGCAGTACTTC
CDR3: CASRASGGVGEQYF

size: NA
J: TRBJ1-5
V: TRBV19
D: NA
DNA: TGTGCCAGTAGTATTAGCCCGGCAGGGTCACAGCCCCAGCATTTT
CDR3: CASSISPAGSQPQHF

size: NA
J: TRBJ1-6
V: TRBV25-1
D: TRBD1
DNA: TGTGCCAGCAGCCGTCGGGACAGTAATTCACCCCTCCACTTT
CDR3: CASSRRDSNSPLHF

size: NA
J: TRBJ2-5
V: TRBV7-2
D: NA
DNA: TGTGCCAGCAGCTCAGGGTACCAAGAGACCCAGTACTTC
CDR3: CASSSGYQETQYF

size: NA
J: TRBJ1-5
V: TRBV19
D: NA
DNA: TGTGCCAGTAAAACAGGTGGAGGCAATCAGCCCCAGCATTTT
CDR3: CASKTGGGNQPQHF

size: once
J: TRBJ2-7
V: TRBV15
D: NA
DNA: TGTGCCACCAGCAGAGTTGGGGGGTCCTACGAGCAGTACTTC
CDR3: CATSRVGGSYEQYF

size: NA
J: TRBJ1-1
V: TRBV2
D: TRBD1
DNA: TGTGCCACCGGGGAACAGGGGAGCACTGAAGCTTTCTTT
CDR3: CATGEQGSTEAFF

size: once
J: TRBJ2-2
V: TRBV6-2/TRBV6-3
D: TRBD2
DNA: TGTGCCAGCAGCTGGACTAGCGGGGCGAACACCGGGGAGCTGTTTTTT
CDR3: CASSWTSGANTGELFF

size: NA
J: TRBJ1-2
V: TRBV6-6
D: TRBD1
DNA: TGTGCCAGCAGTTCGGGGGACAGGGTCCATGGCTACACCTTC
CDR3: CASSSGDRVHGYTF

size: NA
J: TRBJ1-2
V: TRBV9
D: TRBD1
DNA: TGTGCCAGCAGCTCAAGGACAGGGGCTAACTATGGCTACACCTTC
CDR3: CASSSRTGANYGYTF

size: few
J: TRBJ1-1
V: TRBV2
D: NA
DNA: TGTGCCAGCAGACGGGAGGTCCGGGAAGCTTTCTTT
CDR3: CASRREVREAFF

size: few
J: TRBJ2-3
V: TRBV7-3
D: NA
DNA: TGTGCCAGCAGCTTAGGGGGGATCGCAGATACGCAGTATTTT
CDR3: CASSLGGIADTQYF

size: NA
J: TRBJ1-2
V: TRBV5-4
D: NA
DNA: TGTGCCAGCAGCTTGGAACCAGGGAAACGGGATGGCTACACCTTC
CDR3: CASSLEPGKRDGYTF

size: NA
J: TRBJ2-7
V: TRBV10-3
D: TRBD1
DNA: TGTGCCATCAGTGGGACAGGGGGCACCTACGAGCAGTACTTC
CDR3: CAISGTGGTYEQYF

size: NA
J: TRBJ1-6
V: TRBV7-2
D: NA
DNA: TGTGCCAGCAGCCAATTTTCTACGGGACACTTCAATTCACCCCTCCACTTT
CDR3: CASSQFSTGHFNSPLHF

size: NA
J: TRBJ2-7
V: TRBV7-3
D: NA
DNA: TGTGCCAGCAGCCCCGGGGGGCCCTACGGCGAGCAGTACTTC
CDR3: CASSPGGPYGEQYF

size: NA
J: TRBJ1-1
V: TRBV5-1
D: NA
DNA: TGCGCCAGCAGCAGCAGGGGACCCGACGGTGGCACTGAAGCTTTCTTT
CDR3: CASSSRGPDGGTEAFF

size: NA
J: TRBJ1-1
V: TRBV9
D: TRBD1
DNA: TGTGCCAGCAGCGTAGACAGGGGGAACAGTGAAGCTTTCTTT
CDR3: CASSVDRGNSEAFF

size: NA
J: TRBJ2-7
V: TRBV7-9
D: TRBD1
DNA: TGTGCCAGCAGCTTAGGACAGGGTGACGAGCAGTACTTC
CDR3: CASSLGQGDEQYF